This T cell receptor (beta chain) was recovered during a study of cytomegalovirus exposure and HLA in healthy donors. Findings of the study overall: HLA alleles showed associations with approximately 15,000 TCR beta sequences in a later analysis, at a 0.05 false discovery rate. Prior analysis indicated that the majority of TCR beta V segments exhibited productivity approximately 87% or approximately 30% of the time. In a later analysis, TCR beta V- and J-gene trimming showed a link to a missense DCLRE1C variant.

As regards this clone: The antigen is not known.

The germline gives CDR1 SGHRS, CDR2 YFSETQ. The CDR3 has 15 amino acids. J gave up 4 bases and V 2 bases, and 6 bases lay outside the gene matches. In the PCR, 60 Vbeta and 13 Jbeta primers were used. Under the authors' procedure: Later, roughly 86 million unique TCR beta chains were counted in an analysis, and roughly 11 million of them were shared. Sequencing was performed with immunoSEQ multiplex PCR; in TCRdb, only in-frame clones are kept and a portion is missing. For V, J and clone size, that table is used; D and trimming come from the DNA. The data contain a few hundred thousand clones, about 80% of them seen just once; the ten biggest clones take up less than 3.5%.

The source of this sequence is a woman aged 55-70 years in good health and CMV-seropositive. The chain has TRBV5-1 and TRBJ2-3, with 8 bases identical to TRBD2. The specimen sequenced was PBMCs. The CDR3, as DNA: TGCGCCAGCAGCTTTAACGGGGGGGCATCAGATACGCAGTATTTT. Translation gives CASSFNGGASDTQYF.